Each of the 14 T cell receptor beta chains below was sequenced from the same sample in a study of T cell repertoires in cytomegalovirus infection. One entry per CDR3 protein, called by TCRdb with MiXCR from the reads. The sample lists around 140,000 distinct CDR3 sequences, 6.5% occurring once. Sequenced material: PBMCs. The receptors derive from a human donor in good health (CMV status not recorded). Some clones in this sample may be carry-over from other donors' samples.

The J gene is TRBJ2-5, the V gene TRBV20-1, with D tentatively TRBD2 (5 bases). The germline gives CDR1 DFQATT, CDR2 SNEGSKA (reference sequence). CDR3 length: 15 residues. Trimming stripped 3 bases from V and 2 bases from J, with 16 bases between. CDR3: CSASYEGLGQETQYF. The DNA for the CDR3 is TGCAGTGCTAGTTACGAGGGATTGGGTCAAGAGACCCAGTACTTC.

This clonotype was picked up many times. This chain uses TRBV20-1 with TRBJ2-2; weak D call: TRBD1 (6 bases). V was shortened by 2 bases and J by 3 bases, with 13 bases between the two germline ends. This CDR3 has 15 amino acids. Germline V gene lookup returns CDR1 DFQATT and CDR2 SNEGSKA (reference sequence). The CDR3 protein is CSARTGTPDTGELFF. In DNA, the CDR3 is TGCAGTGCTAGAACCGGGACACCCGACACCGGGGAGCTGTTTTTT.

This clonotype came up a few times. This sequence joins TRBV5-1 and TRBJ2-1; D might be TRBD2 (6 bases). Looked up from germline, CDR1 is SGHRS and CDR2 is YFSETQ. The CDR3 totals 16 residues. V was trimmed by 4 bases and J by 3 bases, leaving 17 bases between them. The CDR3 sequence: CASSRGLSDLYNEQFF. The CDR3 bases are TGCGCCAGCAGCAGGGGACTCTCAGACCTCTACAATGAGCAGTTCTTC.

This clonotype was detected only a few times. CDR3 DNA sequence: TGTGCCAGCAGCCGCTACGGGTCTCCTAACTATGGCTACACCTTC. It specifies CASSRYGSPNYGYTF. The V and J genes are TRBV3-1 and TRBJ1-2; D unclear. CDR1 and CDR2 (germline): LGHDT, YNNKEL (reference sequence). CDR3 length: 15 residues. Trimming cost V 4 bases and J 0 bases, with 12 bases left between them.

This clonotype was recorded at least ten times. The chain is built from TRBV6-2 or TRBV6-3 and TRBJ2-5; no firm D call. V was shortened by 5 bases and J by 2 bases, with 6 bases between the two germline ends. This CDR3 contains 12 residues. Germline V gene sequence: CDR1 MNHEY, CDR2 SVGEGT. For the CDR3, the DNA is TGTGCCAGCAGTGGGGTACAAGAGACCCAGTACTTC. Protein product: CASSGVQETQYF.

A few counts support this clonotype. The CDR3 sequence: CASSVMTGGSGYTF. In DNA form, the CDR3 reads TGTGCCAGCAGCGTCATGACAGGGGGCAGCGGCTACACCTTC. The chain couples TRBV2 to TRBJ1-2, with 10 bases aligning to TRBD1. CDR1 is SNHLY, CDR2 FYNNEI, per germline. This CDR3 has 14 amino acids. Trimming at V came to 6 bases and at J to 8 bases, leaving 9 bases not matched to a gene.

This clonotype appeared many times. The chain recombines TRBV25-1 with TRBJ2-3; D tentatively reads TRBD1 or TRBD2 (5 bases each). V shed 7 bases and J shed 4 bases, with 12 bases lying between them. CDR1 MGHDK and CDR2 SYGVNS come from the germline V gene. The CDR3 totals 13 residues. The CDR3 spells CASTIGDADTQYF. The CDR3 DNA reads TGTGCCAGCACCATCGGGGACGCAGATACGCAGTATTTT. Drawing the rest from reference TRBV25-1 and TRBJ2-3, the complete variable domain is EADIYQTPRYLVIGTGKKITLECSQTMGHDKMYWYQQDPGMELHLIHYSYGVNSTEKGDLSSESTVSRIRTEHFPLTLESARPSHTSQYLCASTIGDADTQYFGPGTRLTVL.

A note on this clonotype: Its ends do not fully match the called genes, so a read error is possible. This chain's CDR3 is CASTLMTGDGNTEALF. As DNA, the CDR3 is TGTGCCAGCACCTTAATGACTGGGGACGGGAACACTGAAGCTCTCTTT. The chain employs TRBV11-2 and TRBJ1-1; D is perhaps TRBD1 (5 bases). Per the germline V gene, CDR1 is SGHAT and CDR2 is FQNNGV. This CDR3 has 16 residues.

This clonotype has ten or more counts. This chain connects TRBV4-2 to TRBJ1-1; 7 bases map to TRBD1. The CDR3 runs 14 residues. Germline V gives CDR1 LGHNA, CDR2 YNFKEQ. Trimming took 1 base from V and 6 from J; bases not matched to a gene: 5. CDR3 loop: CASSQANRGPEAFF. The CDR3 coding sequence is TGTGCCAGCAGCCAAGCTAACAGGGGTCCTGAAGCTTTCTTT.

This clonotype was seen many times. The chain carries TRBV7-2 and TRBJ2-1; possibly TRBD1 or TRBD2 for D (5 bases each). V shed 8 bases and J shed 3 bases, with 17 bases lying between them. This CDR3 spans 15 amino acids. Germline assignment: CDR1 SGHTA and CDR2 FQGNSA. CDR3 protein: CASPPWGRLYNEQFF. In DNA, the CDR3 is TGTGCCAGCCCCCCTTGGGGGAGACTCTACAATGAGCAGTTCTTC.

This clonotype was seen a few times. The chain is built from TRBV19 and TRBJ1-2; 9 bases match TRBD1. Unmatched junction bases numbered 8, after V lost 7 bases and J lost 8 bases. The CDR3 contains 13 residues. CDR1 and CDR2 (germline): LNHDA, SQIVND (reference sequence). The CDR3 spells CASMRTGVRGYTF. The CDR3 bases are TGTGCCAGTATGCGGACAGGGGTTCGAGGCTACACCTTC.

There are a few counts of this clonotype. The chain combines TRBV19 with TRBJ1-1; 8 bases align to TRBD1. Germline values: CDR1 LNHDA, CDR2 SQIVND (reference sequence). With 2 bases clipped from V and 5 bases from J, the junction kept 10 bases outside the gene matches. The CDR3 spans 16 residues. The CDR3, as DNA: TGTGCCAGTAGTATAACTTCGGGACAGGCGGGTACTGAAGCTTTCTTT. This gives the protein CASSITSGQAGTEAFF.

This clonotype came up many times. The V and J genes are TRBV7-7 and TRBJ2-2, with D possibly TRBD1 on 5 matching bases. Germline V gene data show CDR1 as SSHAT and CDR2 as FNYEAQ (reference sequence). V lost 0 bases to trimming and J lost 5 bases, with 7 bases between them. The CDR3 is 14 residues long. CDR3 bases: TGTGCCAGCAGCTTAGCGGGGCTGACCGGGGAGCTGTTTTTT. Translated, it gives CASSLAGLTGELFF.

In its sample, this clonotype was seen many times. This chain joins TRBV4-3 and TRBJ1-2, with D unclear. The CDR3 spans 16 residues. V lost 0 bases to trimming and J lost 5 bases, with 16 bases between them. Germline CDR1 LGHNA, CDR2 YSLEER. The CDR3 sequence is CASSQDFDRLGYGYTF. In nucleotides, the CDR3 is TGCGCCAGCAGCCAAGACTTTGACCGCCTGGGGTATGGCTACACCTTC.